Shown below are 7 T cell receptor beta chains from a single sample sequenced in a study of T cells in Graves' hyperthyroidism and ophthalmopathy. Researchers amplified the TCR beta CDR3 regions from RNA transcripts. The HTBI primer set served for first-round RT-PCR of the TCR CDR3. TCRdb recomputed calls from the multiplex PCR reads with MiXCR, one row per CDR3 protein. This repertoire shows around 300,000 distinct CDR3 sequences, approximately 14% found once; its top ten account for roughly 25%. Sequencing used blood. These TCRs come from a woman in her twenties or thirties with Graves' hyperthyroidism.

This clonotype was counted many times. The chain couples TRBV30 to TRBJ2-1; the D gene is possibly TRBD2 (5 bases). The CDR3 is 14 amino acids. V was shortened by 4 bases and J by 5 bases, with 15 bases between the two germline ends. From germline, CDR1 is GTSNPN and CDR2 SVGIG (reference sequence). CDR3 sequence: CAWIGSGIDNEQFF. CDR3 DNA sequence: TGTGCCTGGATAGGAAGCGGAATAGACAATGAGCAGTTCTTC.

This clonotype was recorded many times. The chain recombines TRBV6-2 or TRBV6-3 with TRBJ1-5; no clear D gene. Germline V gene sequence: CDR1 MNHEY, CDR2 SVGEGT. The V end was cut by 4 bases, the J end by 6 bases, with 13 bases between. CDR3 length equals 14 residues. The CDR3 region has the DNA TGTGCCAGCAGTTTTCCCGAAACCGGTCAGCCCCAGCATTTT. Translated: CASSFPETGQPQHF.

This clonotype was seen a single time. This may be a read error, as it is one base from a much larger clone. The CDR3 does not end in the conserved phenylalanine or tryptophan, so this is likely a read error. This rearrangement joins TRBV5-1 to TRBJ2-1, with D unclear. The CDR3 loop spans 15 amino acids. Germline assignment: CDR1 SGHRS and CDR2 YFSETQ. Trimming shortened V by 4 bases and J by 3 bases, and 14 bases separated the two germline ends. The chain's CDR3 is CASSGSLADYNEQFL. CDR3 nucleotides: TGCGCCAGCAGCGGCTCGTTGGCGGACTACAATGAGCAGTTCCTC.

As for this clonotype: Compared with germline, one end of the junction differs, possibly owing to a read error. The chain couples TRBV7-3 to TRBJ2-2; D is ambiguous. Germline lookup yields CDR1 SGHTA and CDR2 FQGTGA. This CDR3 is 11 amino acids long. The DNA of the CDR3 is TGTGCCGGCAGCTTAAACGGGGAGCTGTTTTTT. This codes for CAGSLNGELFF.

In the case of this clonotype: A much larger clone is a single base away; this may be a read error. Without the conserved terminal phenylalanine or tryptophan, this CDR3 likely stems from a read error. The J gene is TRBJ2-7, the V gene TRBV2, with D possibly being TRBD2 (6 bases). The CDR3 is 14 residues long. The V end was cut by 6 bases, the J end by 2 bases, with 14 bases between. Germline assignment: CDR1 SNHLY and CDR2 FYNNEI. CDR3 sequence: CASREGRGTYEQYS. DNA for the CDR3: TGTGCCAGCAGGGAGGGCAGAGGAACCTACGAGCAGTACTCC.

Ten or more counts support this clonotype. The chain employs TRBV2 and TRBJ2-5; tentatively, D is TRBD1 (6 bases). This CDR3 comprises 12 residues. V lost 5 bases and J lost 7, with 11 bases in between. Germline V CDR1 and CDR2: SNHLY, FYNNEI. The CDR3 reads CASSPDRGTQYF. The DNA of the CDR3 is TGTGCCAGCAGTCCGGACAGAGGGACCCAGTACTTC.

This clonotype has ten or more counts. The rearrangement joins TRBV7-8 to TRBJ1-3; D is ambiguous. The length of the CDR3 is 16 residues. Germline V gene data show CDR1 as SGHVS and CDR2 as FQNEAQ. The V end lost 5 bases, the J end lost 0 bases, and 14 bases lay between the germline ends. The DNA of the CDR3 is TGTGCCAGCAGCATCAGCGGCAGTCGCTCTGGAAACACCATATATTTT. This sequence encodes CASSISGSRSGNTIYF. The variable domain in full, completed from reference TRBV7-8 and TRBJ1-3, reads GAGVSQSPRYKVAKRGQDVALRCDPISGHVSLFWYQQALGQGPEFLTYFQNEAQLDKSGLPSDRFFAERPEGSVSTLKIQRTQQEDSAVYLCASSISGSRSGNTIYFGEGSWLTVV.